A selection of T cell receptor beta chains follows, all from one sample in a study of blood T cell repertoires in COVID-19. Sequencing used immunoSEQ multiplex PCR; TCRdb keeps in-frame clones, though not all of them. The data show about 270,000 clones, 80% to 90% seen once. Sequencing used PBMCs or T cells enriched from blood (not recorded which). The receptors derive from a woman aged 18 to 35 who had recovered from COVID-19. The CDR3 runs from the conserved cysteine through the conserved F or W. Each record gives: CDR3 DNA, CDR3 protein, D gene, clone size, J gene, V gene. The D gene is left open where the match is weak. Clone size, where shown, is once, few, many, or a class for clones that have expanded.

TGTGCCATCAATAGGGACAGTCGAAGCACATGGGAAGCTTTCTTT,CAINRDSRSTWEAFF,TRBD1,.,TRBJ1-1,TRBV28
TGTGCCAGCAGCGGACTGAGCAATCAGCCCCAGCATTTT,CASSGLSNQPQHF,.,.,TRBJ1-5,TRBV2
TGTGCCAGCAGTCTGCGACAGGGAGTGCGGACTGAAGCTTTCTTT,CASSLRQGVRTEAFF,TRBD1,.,TRBJ1-1,TRBV6-5
TGCAGCGTCGGGACAATTGCTAACTATGGCTACACCTTC,CSVGTIANYGYTF,.,.,TRBJ1-2,TRBV29-1
TGCGCCAGCAGCCAAGATGAGAGCGGGGGGGCGGGTGAGCAGTTCTTC,CASSQDESGGAGEQFF,TRBD2,.,TRBJ2-1,TRBV4-1
TGCGCCAGCAGGAGTGACGGACAGGGTAGCTCCTATAATTCACCCCTCCACTTT,CASRSDGQGSSYNSPLHF,TRBD1,.,TRBJ1-6,TRBV4-1
TGTGCCAGCGCTCTACAGGGGGGTTCTGAAGCTTTCTTT,CASALQGGSEAFF,TRBD1,.,TRBJ1-1,TRBV7-2
TGTGCCAGCAGCCCAATCCTAGGAGGCGAGCAGTACTTC,CASSPILGGEQYF,.,.,TRBJ2-7,TRBV3-1/TRBV3-2
TGTGCTAGCAGCCCGCGGACAGGCCACGAGCAGTACTTC,CASSPRTGHEQYF,TRBD1,.,TRBJ2-7,TRBV7-7
TGTGCCAGCAGTTTACCAGGGGGTCGCTACACCTTC,CASSLPGGRYTF,TRBD1,.,TRBJ1-2,TRBV12-3/TRBV12-4
TGTGCCAGTAGTAGGGACTGGAATAGCAATCAGCCCCAGCATTTT,CASSRDWNSNQPQHF,.,few,TRBJ1-5,TRBV19
TGTGCCAGCAAGAAGGGACAGTCTGGAAACACCATATATTTT,CASKKGQSGNTIYF,TRBD1,once,TRBJ1-3,TRBV6-5
TGCGCCAGCAGCCAAGGGGGAACAGGGCGAACCTACGAGCAGTACTTC,CASSQGGTGRTYEQYF,.,.,TRBJ2-7,TRBV4-1
TGCAGCGTTGAGGCGGGACAGGGGATTGGGGCCACTGAAGCTTTCTTT,CSVEAGQGIGATEAFF,TRBD1,.,TRBJ1-1,TRBV29-1
TGTGCCAGCAGCCCAGAGGCGGCGGGGACCTCCTACGAGCAGTACTTC,CASSPEAAGTSYEQYF,.,.,TRBJ2-7,TRBV5-4
TGTGCCAGCAGTTTATGGTCGGCCCGGCCCGGGAACTCCTATAATTCACCCCTCCACTTT,CASSLWSARPGNSYNSPLHF,.,.,TRBJ1-6,TRBV28
TGTGCCAGCAGCTCCAGGACAGACCCTGGCATTAACTATGGCTACACCTTC,CASSSRTDPGINYGYTF,.,once,TRBJ1-2,TRBV7-6